The rows below give T cell receptor beta chains drawn from one sample of a study of T cells in Graves' hyperthyroidism and ophthalmopathy. From the multiplex PCR reads, TCRdb called clonotypes with MiXCR, one entry per CDR3 protein. Of 200,000 to 300,000 distinct CDR3 sequences detected, around 15% appear once; the ten largest clones hold around 30%. The sample was blood. Receptor source: a woman aged 18 to 35 with Graves' ophthalmopathy. The CDR3 runs from the conserved cysteine through the conserved F or W. The order of the fields is CDR3 length, V gene, clone size, J gene, D gene, CDR3 DNA, CDR3 protein. A D gene is named only where the DNA matches it firmly. Clone size is shown for a subset of rows, as once, few, many or a class of expanded clone.

16	TRBV5-4	-	TRBJ1-1	-	TGTGCCAGCAGCTTCCTTGGACCTGTAGAGTTTACTGAAGCTTTCTTT	CASSFLGPVEFTEAFF
18	TRBV3-1	many	TRBJ2-1	TRBD2	TGTGCCAGCAGCCAAGAGGGACTAGCGGGAGGAAATTTCAATGAGCAGTTCTTC	CASSQEGLAGGNFNEQFF
13	TRBV10-3	many	TRBJ2-7	-	TGTGCCACCTTCCGTCCAGATTCCTACGAGCAGTACTTC	CATFRPDSYEQYF
12	TRBV20-1	many	TRBJ1-4	-	TGCAGTGCGCAGGGCGAGAATGAAAAACTGTTTTTT	CSAQGENEKLFF
17	TRBV10-3	-	TRBJ2-3	TRBD1	TGTGCCATCAGTGAGTCGGTATGGGGACAGGCTAAAGATACGCAGTATTTT	CAISESVWGQAKDTQYF
12	TRBV7-8	few	TRBJ2-7	-	TGTGCCAGCAGCTCTCAGGTTTACGAGCAGTACTTC	CASSSQVYEQYF
21	TRBV7-2	many	TRBJ1-1	-	TGTGCCAGCAGCTCACTGACACCCGGATACGCCCATCAACGAGTGAACACTGAAGCTTTCTTT	CASSSLTPGYAHQRVNTEAFF
12	TRBV5-5	-	TRBJ2-7	-	TGTGCCAGCACCTTGGGGTCAGTCGAGCAGCACTTC	CASTLGSVEQHF
14	TRBV12-3/TRBV12-4	many	TRBJ2-1	TRBD2	TGTGCCAGCACCGGGACTAGAGGGAACAATGAGCAGTTCTTC	CASTGTRGNNEQFF
16	TRBV6-2/TRBV6-3	many	TRBJ1-4	-	TGTGCCAGCAGCGGAAGGACATCCGCAACTAATGAAAAACTGTTTTTT	CASSGRTSATNEKLFF
15	TRBV5-4	-	TRBJ2-7	TRBD2	TGTGCCAGCAGCTTGGGCCTTAGCGGGAGATGGGAGCAGTACTTC	CASSLGLSGRWEQYF
14	TRBV7-9	many	TRBJ1-1	-	TGTGCCAGCAGCTACCCGGCGAGTACAAGTGAAGCTTTCTTT	CASSYPASTSEAFF
11	TRBV7-8	many	TRBJ2-3	-	TGTGCCAGCAGGACAGGCCATACGCAGTATTTT	CASRTGHTQYF
14	TRBV18	many	TRBJ2-3	TRBD1	TGTGCCAGCTCACCCCAAGACAGGGAAGATACGCAGTATTTT	CASSPQDREDTQYF
16	TRBV6-9	-	TRBJ1-5	TRBD1	TGTGCCAGCAGTGACGGGACAGGGGGAAGTCGGCAGCCCCAGCATTTT	CASSDGTGGSRQPQHF
17	TRBV10-3	-	TRBJ1-3	-	TGTGCCATCAGTGAGTCAATCAGTAGGGGCTCTGGAAACACCATATATTTT	CAISESISRGSGNTIYF
13	TRBV6-2/TRBV6-3	many	TRBJ1-2	-	TGTGCCAGCAGTTACGGGCGTAACTATGGCTACACCTTC	CASSYGRNYGYTF
14	TRBV10-3	many	TRBJ1-6	TRBD1	TGTGCCATCAGCCCGGGACAGTTTAATTCACCCCTCCACTTT	CAISPGQFNSPLHF
13	TRBV6-1	many	TRBJ1-1	-	TGTGCCAGCCACCCTGTAAGCAACACTGAAGCTTTCTTT	CASHPVSNTEAFF
15	TRBV6-1	many	TRBJ2-1	TRBD1	TGTGCCAGCAGTTTCCGGACAGGGGAATACAATGAGCAGTTCTTC	CASSFRTGEYNEQFF
16	TRBV28	many	TRBJ2-7	TRBD1	TGTGCCAGCAGTTTAGGTCTCGGGACAGTCTCCTACGAGCAGTACTTC	CASSLGLGTVSYEQYF
14	TRBV6-2/TRBV6-3	many	TRBJ2-7	TRBD2	TGTGCCAGCAGGGGACTAGCGGTGACCTACGAGCAGTACTTC	CASRGLAVTYEQYF
13	TRBV6-1	few	TRBJ1-2	-	TGTGCCACCGGAGGGTTATCGTACTATGGCTACACCTTC	CATGGLSYYGYTF
16	TRBV2	many	TRBJ2-3	TRBD2	TGTGCCAGCAGGGGGGTTAGCGGGACCTACACAGATACGCAGTATTTT	CASRGVSGTYTDTQYF
14	TRBV5-6	many	TRBJ1-6	-	TGTGCCAGCAGCTTAGTCCAGACCGGATCACCCCTCCACTTT	CASSLVQTGSPLHF
14	TRBV28	many	TRBJ1-2	-	TGTGCCAGCAGTACCATTAAAGGGGGCTATGGCTACACCTTC	CASSTIKGGYGYTF
15	TRBV18	many	TRBJ2-1	TRBD2	TGTGCCAGCTCCCTAGGGACTAGCGGGAGAGGTGAGCAGTTCTTC	CASSLGTSGRGEQFF
15	TRBV28	many	TRBJ1-2	TRBD1	TGTGCCAGCAGTCCCCTGACACAGGGGGCCCATGGCTACACCTTC	CASSPLTQGAHGYTF
16	TRBV28	-	TRBJ2-1	TRBD2	TGTGCCAGCAACCCAACGGTGAGGACTAGCGGGGGGGCTCAGTTCTTC	CASNPTVRTSGGAQFF
15	TRBV20-1	few	TRBJ1-1	-	TGCAGTGCTAGCAGTATTATGCACATGAACACTGAAGCTTTCTTT	CSASSIMHMNTEAFF
15	TRBV2	many	TRBJ1-2	-	TGTGCCAGCAGTGAAGATTCGGGGGATAACTATGGCTACACCTTC	CASSEDSGDNYGYTF
13	TRBV11-2	many	TRBJ1-5	-	TGTGCCAGCAGCTCGGGATCCAATCAGCCCCAGCATTTT	CASSSGSNQPQHF
13	TRBV20-1	many	TRBJ1-2	TRBD1	TGCAGTGCTAGAGGAAGGGGGCCTTCTGGCTACACCTTC	CSARGRGPSGYTF
15	TRBV15	-	TRBJ2-7	TRBD1	TGTGCCACCAGCAGGACGGGACAGGAGCCCTACGAGCAGTACTTC	CATSRTGQEPYEQYF
15	TRBV24-1	many	TRBJ2-3	-	TGTGCCACCAGTGAGAGGGTTAGTAGCACAGATACGCAGTATTTT	CATSERVSSTDTQYF
14	TRBV12-3/TRBV12-4	many	TRBJ2-2	-	TGTGCCAGCAGTTACAGGGAGATCATCGGGGAGCTGTTTTTT	CASSYREIIGELFF
11	TRBV5-4	once	TRBJ1-1	TRBD1	TGTGCCAGCACCAAGGGACAGGAAGCTTTCTTT	CASTKGQEAFF
15	TRBV6-1	-	TRBJ2-3	TRBD2	TGTGCCAGCAGTGAAGTAGCGGGGGCCCCAGATACGCAGTATTTT	CASSEVAGAPDTQYF
18	TRBV11-3	-	TRBJ2-2	TRBD1	TGTGCCAGCAGCTTAGATCTTTGGGACAGGGGGCATACCGGGGAGCTGTTTTTT	CASSLDLWDRGHTGELFF